The present entry profiles one T cell receptor beta chain with its context. The antigen is not known. This sample is drawn from a study of shared clonotypes between healthy human individuals. Study results and limitations: In contrast to clonotypes shared by all four donors, non-shared clonotypes had lower generation probabilities. The study generally estimated greater richness for naive than memory subsets.

The length of the CDR3 is 14 residues. The V gene's germline CDR1 is SGHNT and CDR2 YYREEE (reference sequence). V shed 4 bases, J shed 0 bases, and the junction held 3 bases outside the gene matches. Only CD45RO-negative cells positively selected for CCR7 counted as naive CD8 cells, so terminally differentiated effector memory CD45RA+ cells were excluded. The repertoire was sequenced with immunoSEQ multiplex PCR; TCRdb's copy has only in-frame clones and lacks some. The table includes some 800,000 clones, over 90% detected once. The TCR originated in a man aged 30 to 45 in good health. V usage is TRBV5-4 and J usage is TRBJ1-1; 7 positions agree with TRBD1. The sequenced material came from naive CD8+ T cells sorted from blood. In nucleotides, the CDR3 is TGTGCCAGCAGCCCCGGGACAGTGAACACTGAAGCTTTCTTT. Protein sequence: CASSPGTVNTEAFF.